This T cell receptor beta chain derives from a study of T cell repertoires in cytomegalovirus infection. Study-level background: CMV infection plus the matching HLA type was flagged by public TCR beta signatures.

Via MiXCR, TCRdb re-called the reads, giving one row per CDR3 protein. The sample contains approximately 150,000 distinct CDR3 sequences, under 8% of which appear only once. The CDR3 totals 15 residues. V lost 8 bases and J lost 3, with 17 bases in between. Germline lookup yields CDR1 SGHAT and CDR2 FQNNGV. This clonotype appeared a few times. The sequence was collected from a human donor in good health (CMV status not recorded). Some clones in this sample may be carry-over from other donors' samples. The sample consisted of PBMCs. The chain couples TRBV11-2 to TRBJ1-3, with a possible D match to TRBD1 (5 bases). The CDR3 DNA reads as TGTGCCAGCTCACGGAGGGGTTTCAATGGAAACACCATATATTTT. Its protein is CASSRRGFNGNTIYF.